This T cell receptor beta chain was identified in a study of blood T cell repertoires in COVID-19. Study-level information: Both acute and convalescent COVID-19 samples were obtained from the United States, Italy and Spain. PBMCs, B-cell-depleted T cells, or T cells were the source of the cDNA or gDNA that made up the material.

Assay: immunoSEQ multiplex PCR; the TCRdb copy retains only in-frame clones and omits some. The sample carries some 65,000 clones, 65% to 85% recorded once. Trimming cost V 5 bases and J 1 base, with 13 bases left between them. The CDR3 extends over 15 amino acids. CDR1 SGHTA and CDR2 FQGNSA come from the germline V gene. The TCR was taken from a woman between 65 and 79 years old with acute or convalescent COVID-19. The chain recombines TRBV7-2 with TRBJ2-3, with D tentatively TRBD2 (6 bases). Sequencing was performed on peripheral blood. CDR3 nucleotide sequence: TGTGCCAGCAGCCCCCGACTAGTGGGCACAGATACGCAGTATTTT. This codes for CASSPRLVGTDTQYF.